A selection of T cell receptor beta chains follows, all from one sample in a study of T-cell reconstitution after alpha-beta-depleted transplantation in children. One entry per CDR3 protein, called by TCRdb with MiXCR from the PCR reads. This sample has around 440,000 distinct CDR3 sequences, with over 9.5% found just once. The input for sequencing was PBMCs, taken before TCRalphabeta/CD19-depleted stem cell transplant. The receptors come from a child aged 2-15 years with inherited bone marrow failure, due to receive a stem cell transplant. CDR3s leave out the opening cysteine and the closing phenylalanine or tryptophan. The order of the fields is J gene, D gene, CDR3 length, V gene, CDR3 protein. The D gene is left open where the match is weak.

TRBJ1-1 - 14 TRBV14 ASSQDGVGPNTEAF
TRBJ2-1 TRBD2 11 TRBV5-1 ASSLAGVNEQF
TRBJ1-4 - 16 TRBV20-1 SARAPIPGSPSYEKLF
TRBJ2-7 - 13 TRBV3-1 ASSQVGLAPYEQY
TRBJ2-1 TRBD1 14 TRBV10-3 ATRTFGTEENNEQF
TRBJ2-5 TRBD2 13 TRBV7-8 ASSLVSGGYETQY
TRBJ1-4 - 12 TRBV7-9 ASSLAPLEEKLF
TRBJ2-1 TRBD2 14 TRBV28 ASSLAGGVMDNEQF
TRBJ2-1 TRBD2 17 TRBV18 ASSIRGVGTSGTDNEQF
TRBJ2-3 TRBD1 13 TRBV12-3/TRBV12-4 ASSDRGSSTDTQY
TRBJ1-5 - 10 TRBV20-1 SARASNQPQH
TRBJ1-5 - 13 TRBV12-3/TRBV12-4 ASSLSGDSNQPQH
TRBJ2-2 TRBD1 11 TRBV12-3/TRBV12-4 ASSWTGAGELF
TRBJ2-1 TRBD1 12 TRBV20-1 SARTSPGGNEQF
TRBJ2-2 TRBD2 14 TRBV4-3 ASSQGLAGGTGELF
TRBJ2-1 - 11 TRBV28 ASSPDRNNEQF
TRBJ2-5 - 10 TRBV29-1 SWGRRVETQY
TRBJ2-7 - 11 TRBV4-3 ASSQDTPYEQY
TRBJ2-1 - 12 TRBV5-1 ASSLDGSINEQF
TRBJ2-3 TRBD2 13 TRBV27 ASSFGLAGVDTQY
TRBJ2-2 TRBD1 12 TRBV5-5 ASSLGTGTGELF
TRBJ2-3 - 12 TRBV20-1 SARVSSGTDTQY
TRBJ2-1 TRBD2 13 TRBV3-1 ASQGTSGFYNEQF
TRBJ1-2 - 13 TRBV4-3 ASSQEKARGSGYT
TRBJ2-1 - 11 TRBV10-3 AISDGQYNEQF
TRBJ2-7 TRBD2 14 TRBV20-1 SARDPLAGDSYEQY
TRBJ2-4 TRBD2 13 TRBV4-3 ASSQDGTSGDIQY
TRBJ1-5 - 12 TRBV24-1 ATSDSGHNQPQH
TRBJ2-3 TRBD2 14 TRBV4-2 ASSQALAGGPDTQY
TRBJ2-1 - 14 TRBV7-9 ASSFLAGEQFNEQF
TRBJ1-2 TRBD1 15 TRBV12-3/TRBV12-4 ASTSPGTGWRAYGYT
TRBJ2-2 - 13 TRBV20-1 SARDREKNTGELF
TRBJ2-7 - 13 TRBV12-3/TRBV12-4 ASSLGGGNTYEQY
TRBJ2-7 TRBD2 13 TRBV20-1 SAPITGGRPHEQY
TRBJ2-3 - 14 TRBV4-3 ASSPFPQITRDTQY
TRBJ2-7 - 11 TRBV29-1 SVEGGRDYEQY
TRBJ2-1 - 11 TRBV4-3 ASSRELAYEQF
TRBJ2-2 - 12 TRBV29-1 SVLRGGITGELF
TRBJ2-1 TRBD1 12 TRBV5-5 ASSLQTGVNEQF
TRBJ1-1 - 11 TRBV6-7 ARVIHKNTEAF
TRBJ1-5 - 13 TRBV5-1 ASSLVAGANQPQH
TRBJ2-3 TRBD2 14 TRBV7-2 ASSEQAGGIADTQY
TRBJ2-3 TRBD2 11 TRBV5-6 ASSGLAGDTQY
TRBJ2-7 - 13 TRBV7-8 ASSPTEPPGYEQY
TRBJ2-3 - 14 TRBV7-2 ASSLVGERTTDTQY
TRBJ2-2 TRBD2 13 TRBV20-1 SAITGTTSTGELF
TRBJ2-3 - 10 TRBV7-9 ASSFREDTQY
TRBJ2-3 TRBD2 13 TRBV9 ASSPGVAGEDTQY
TRBJ1-5 - 11 TRBV27 ASSRYSNQPQH
TRBJ1-5 - 12 TRBV2 ASSEESSNQPQH
TRBJ1-2 - 10 TRBV10-3 AIAEQNYGYT
TRBJ2-7 TRBD2 12 TRBV2 ASLGTSVSYEQY
TRBJ2-1 - 13 TRBV7-9 ASSLGQGFYNEQF
TRBJ2-1 TRBD2 16 TRBV5-5 ASSFGTSGLSSYNEQF
TRBJ2-1 - 12 TRBV29-1 SVVLRLFGNEQF
TRBJ1-1 TRBD1 11 TRBV6-1 ASRLGTVAEAF
TRBJ2-1 - 12 TRBV14 ASSQESRVPEQF